Listed below are T cell receptor beta chains from one sample, sequenced in a study of Graves' ophthalmopathy and Graves' hyperthyroidism. TCRdb re-called the multiplex PCR reads with MiXCR, one entry per CDR3 protein. The sample yields approximately 460,000 distinct CDR3 sequences, roughly 14% seen once. The sample consisted of blood. Receptors originate from a woman aged 25 to 39 with Graves' ophthalmopathy. Each CDR3 is given with its conserved first and last residue. A D gene is named only where the DNA matches it firmly.

TRBJ2-6 | TRBV5-1 | - | CASSSRGPASGANVLTF
TRBJ1-5 | TRBV20-1 | - | CSASDSVNQPQHF
TRBJ2-5 | TRBV4-1 | TRBD2 | CASSSTSDGETQYF
TRBJ1-2 | TRBV6-1 | TRBD1 | CASSKTGGIVYTF
TRBJ2-7 | TRBV12-3/TRBV12-4 | - | CASSLPRGRAGNEQYF
TRBJ1-1 | TRBV28 | - | CASSFRIQGNTEAFF
TRBJ1-2 | TRBV6-1 | - | CASSAGTDDGYTF
TRBJ1-3 | TRBV24-1 | - | CATSGGPGPGNTIYF
TRBJ2-7 | TRBV7-9 | - | CASSLTGERFEQYF
TRBJ2-5 | TRBV7-2 | TRBD2 | CASSQILGLAGETQYF
TRBJ1-2 | TRBV7-2 | - | CASSLANRITDYGYTF
TRBJ2-5 | TRBV11-2 | - | CASSFHISEQETQYF
TRBJ1-2 | TRBV4-2 | - | CASSHDQDGPLYYSGYTF
TRBJ1-2 | TRBV28 | - | CASRQQGPGYTF
TRBJ2-7 | TRBV5-1 | TRBD1 | CASSTSTGRYEQYF
TRBJ1-1 | TRBV7-8 | - | CASSIWGTMNTEAFF
TRBJ1-2 | TRBV6-1 | TRBD1 | CASSEVSRQGAIDGYTF
TRBJ2-5 | TRBV4-1 | - | CASSQPTGGETQYF
TRBJ1-3 | TRBV5-6 | - | CASSSGRDSGNTIYF
TRBJ2-5 | TRBV7-2 | TRBD2 | CASALTSGQETQYF
TRBJ2-7 | TRBV6-5 | TRBD1 | CASRGQRNYEQYF
TRBJ2-7 | TRBV10-3 | - | CAISDIAPSSYEQYF
TRBJ1-2 | TRBV2 | - | CASSGDGYGYGYTF
TRBJ2-2 | TRBV6-1 | - | CASSEALQGLSGELFF
TRBJ2-5 | TRBV30 | - | CAWSVYIQETQYF
TRBJ1-2 | TRBV7-9 | TRBD1 | CASSLQGDSNYGYTF
TRBJ1-5 | TRBV6-1 | - | CASYSDYHSNQPQHF
TRBJ2-5 | TRBV10-1 | - | CATPLSVGLEGQYF
TRBJ1-2 | TRBV15 | - | CATSSIPGQTAQGYTF
TRBJ2-4 | TRBV6-5 | TRBD2 | CASSYSSGSPKNIQYF
TRBJ1-5 | TRBV7-9 | - | CASQGKASNQPQHF
TRBJ2-5 | TRBV4-2 | TRBD1 | CASSQGQAQETQYF
TRBJ1-1 | TRBV5-1 | TRBD1 | CASSARQGLYTEAFF
TRBJ1-2 | TRBV12-3/TRBV12-4 | - | CASSLVPVNCYTF
TRBJ2-7 | TRBV7-2 | - | CASSLEPAYEQYF
TRBJ1-5 | TRBV13 | - | CASSLGRGDQPQHF
TRBJ2-7 | TRBV12-3/TRBV12-4 | - | CASSFAQGPYEQYF
TRBJ1-6 | TRBV20-1 | TRBD1 | CSAGQDPFNSPLHF
TRBJ2-5 | TRBV27 | - | CASSFGPEEKTQYF
TRBJ2-2 | TRBV30 | TRBD2 | CAWSVKTSGVLGTGELFF
TRBJ2-5 | TRBV28 | TRBD2 | CASTWGGRAARETQYF
TRBJ1-2 | TRBV2 | - | CASSGGAPGYTF
TRBJ1-2 | TRBV12-3/TRBV12-4 | - | CASSFSQGYGYTF
TRBJ2-2 | TRBV20-1 | TRBD2 | CSAGSLVAGIFGELFF
TRBJ1-2 | TRBV28 | - | CASMVGTRGYTF
TRBJ2-4 | TRBV5-1 | - | CASSPTTKNIQYF
TRBJ2-5 | TRBV2 | - | CASSGVTATETQYF
TRBJ2-7 | TRBV12-3/TRBV12-4 | TRBD1 | CASSPNQGAEQYF
TRBJ2-2 | TRBV5-1 | TRBD2 | CASSLVTSGATGELFF
TRBJ2-4 | TRBV12-3/TRBV12-4 | - | CASSLWGGQNIKYF
TRBJ1-1 | TRBV27 | - | CASLGVSSEAFF